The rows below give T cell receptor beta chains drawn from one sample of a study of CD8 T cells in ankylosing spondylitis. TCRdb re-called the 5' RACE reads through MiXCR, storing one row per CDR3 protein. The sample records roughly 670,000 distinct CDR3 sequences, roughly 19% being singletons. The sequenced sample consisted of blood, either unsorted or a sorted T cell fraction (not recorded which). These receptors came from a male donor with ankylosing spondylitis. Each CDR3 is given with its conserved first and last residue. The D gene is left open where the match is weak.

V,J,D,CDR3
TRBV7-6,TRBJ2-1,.,CASSPIAGSYNEQFF
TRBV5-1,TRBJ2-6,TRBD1,CASSLGQGAPSGANVLTF
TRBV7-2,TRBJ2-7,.,CASSLDAQTYEQYF
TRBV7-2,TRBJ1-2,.,CASSLVSTGLGGYTF
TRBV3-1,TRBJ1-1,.,CASSQVGHSGVNTEAFF
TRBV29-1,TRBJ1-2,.,CSVEGPLYGYTF
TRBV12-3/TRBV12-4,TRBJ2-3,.,CASNVGWERDTQYF
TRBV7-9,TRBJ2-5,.,CASSAPVGRTKETQYF
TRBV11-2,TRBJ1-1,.,CASSLYSVWQVVNTEAFF
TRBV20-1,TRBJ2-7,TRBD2,CSARERVSGFYEQYF
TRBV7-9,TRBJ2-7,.,CASSLPSLREQYF
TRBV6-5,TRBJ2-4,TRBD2,CASTSWGGVAAKNIQYF
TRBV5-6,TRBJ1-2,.,CASSLVPAADGYTF
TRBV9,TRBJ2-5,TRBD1,CASSAGQAPRETQYF
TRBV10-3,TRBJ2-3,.,CAISSTDTQYF
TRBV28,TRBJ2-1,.,CASSGRKSYNEQFF
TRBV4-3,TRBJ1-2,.,CASSQDGRDGYGYTF
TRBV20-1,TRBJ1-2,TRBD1,CSARTSTGRYGYTF
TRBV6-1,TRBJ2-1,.,CASSLNKQGYEQFF
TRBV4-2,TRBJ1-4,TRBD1,CASSLLQGGDEKLFF
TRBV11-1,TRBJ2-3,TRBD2,CASSEPPRGGLQGTDTQYF
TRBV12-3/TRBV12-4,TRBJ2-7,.,CASSLGQGRASYEQYF
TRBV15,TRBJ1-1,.,CATSRVGSDPFF
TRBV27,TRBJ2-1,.,CASSLRAGYNEQFF
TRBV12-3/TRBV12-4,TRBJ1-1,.,CASSLAVLQPLDTEAFF
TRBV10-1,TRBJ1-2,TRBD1,CASSESTGDAENTYGYTF
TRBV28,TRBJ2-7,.,CASSFPGHLAYEQYF
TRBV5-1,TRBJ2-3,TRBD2,CASTLGSGGASTDTQYF
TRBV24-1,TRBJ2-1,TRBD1,CATSDSAGGYNEQFF
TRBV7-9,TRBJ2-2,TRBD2,CASSSAEREGLSGELFF
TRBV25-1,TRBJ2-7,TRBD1,CASSEQGVSYEQYF